Presented here are 26 T cell receptor beta chains from one specimen sequenced in a study of cytomegalovirus exposure and HLA in healthy donors. Primers: 60 Vbeta forward and 13 Jbeta reverse. Clones were sequenced by immunoSEQ multiplex PCR, and TCRdb holds only the in-frame ones, with some missing. This repertoire includes 190,000 or so clones. The sample taken for sequencing was PBMCs. Receptors were obtained from a boy aged 10-17 years in good health and CMV-seronegative.

The rearrangement uses TRBV4-1 and TRBJ1-1; 7 bases agree with TRBD1. This CDR3 has 14 amino acids. V was clipped by 3 bases and J by 5 bases; unmatched bases: 6. In germline, CDR1 is MGHRA, CDR2 YSYEKL. CDR3 region: CASSQNSQGTEAFF. The CDR3 coding sequence is TGCGCCAGCAGCCAGAACTCACAGGGGACTGAAGCTTTCTTT.

The chain has TRBV6-5 and TRBJ2-2; maybe TRBD2 (7 bases). V lost 7 bases to trimming and J lost 4 bases, with 16 bases between them. The CDR3 spans 15 residues. Germline-derived CDR1 and CDR2 are MNHEY and SVGAGI. The CDR3 DNA is TGTGCCAGCAAGCGGGACACTTCGGGCACCGGGGAGCTGTTTTTT. Its translation: CASKRDTSGTGELFF.

The chain recombines TRBV2 with TRBJ1-5; 9 nucleotides align to TRBD1. Germline CDR1 is SNHLY and CDR2 is FYNNEI. J lost 6 bases, V lost 7 bases, and 7 bases had no gene match. This CDR3 comprises 14 residues. Here the CDR3 reads CASTSGTGSQPQHF. The CDR3 DNA is TGTGCCAGCACTTCCGGGACAGGGAGTCAGCCCCAGCATTTT.

This chain links TRBV6-6 with TRBJ2-1; 11 nucleotides agree with TRBD2. Germline CDR1 reads MNHNY; CDR2 reads SVGAGI (reference sequence). This CDR3 contains 16 residues. V gave up 0 bases and J gave up 6 bases; unmatched junction bases: 4. The chain's CDR3 is CASSYSPSGGFNEQFF. The CDR3 DNA follows: TGTGCCAGCAGTTACTCCCCTAGCGGGGGGTTCAATGAGCAGTTCTTC.

The genes are TRBV4-3 and TRBJ2-2; perhaps TRBD1 as D (6 bases). Germline CDR1 is LGHNA and CDR2 is YSLEER. The CDR3 is 16 residues long. Trimming cost V 0 bases and J 4 bases, with 12 bases left between them. The CDR3 sequence is CASSQDEGVGTGELFF. The DNA of the CDR3 is TGCGCCAGCAGCCAAGATGAGGGGGTAGGCACCGGGGAGCTGTTTTTT.

V gene TRBV30 combines with J gene TRBJ2-5; maybe TRBD1 (6 bases). Germline lookup yields CDR1 GTSNPN and CDR2 SVGIG (reference sequence). The CDR3 has 14 amino acids. Trimming left V 6 bases short and J 0 bases short, with 14 bases between. The CDR3 reads CACGARDNQETQYF. The DNA for the CDR3 is TGTGCCTGTGGGGCAAGGGACAACCAAGAGACCCAGTACTTC.

CDR3 sequence reads: CASSPSDRGLYEQYF. The CDR3 region has the DNA TGTGCCAGCAGCCCCTCGGACAGGGGGTTGTACGAGCAGTACTTC. The chain has TRBV13 and TRBJ2-7; 10 bases are a match to TRBD1. The CDR3 loop spans 15 amino acids. J lost 4 bases, V lost 5 bases, and 8 bases had no gene match. The germline V gene has CDR1 PRHDT and CDR2 FYEKMQ (reference sequence). The whole variable domain, filled in from reference TRBV13 and TRBJ2-7, reads AAGVIQSPRHLIKEKRETATLKCYPIPRHDTVYWYQQGPGQDPQFLISFYEKMQSDKGSIPDRFSAQQFSDYHSELNMSSLELGDSALYFCASSPSDRGLYEQYFGPGTRLTVT.

The chain uses TRBV5-4 and TRBJ2-7; D might be TRBD2 (6 bases). V was trimmed by 0 bases and J by 2 bases, leaving 9 bases between them. Germline loops: CDR1 SGHNT, CDR2 YYREEE (reference sequence). This CDR3 contains 14 residues. In DNA form, the CDR3 reads TGTGCCAGCAGCTTGGAGCGGGCCCCCTACGAGCAGTACTTC. Protein: CASSLERAPYEQYF.

V usage is TRBV6-5 and J usage is TRBJ2-7; a weak D match, TRBD1 (5 bases). Per the germline V gene, CDR1 is MNHEY and CDR2 is SVGAGI. The V and J ends lost 8 bases and 7 bases respectively, with 15 bases between them. The CDR3 runs to 12 residues. The CDR3 is CASGAEQREQYF. CDR3 bases: TGTGCCAGCGGGGCAGAACAACGAGAGCAGTACTTC.

V gene TRBV9 combines with J gene TRBJ2-1; TRBD2 aligns across 13 bases. J was trimmed by 9 bases and V by 3 bases; bases with no gene match: 9. The germline V gene has CDR1 SGDLS and CDR2 YYNGEE. This CDR3 contains 16 residues. DNA of the CDR3: TGTGCCAGCAGCGCCCCCACTAGCGGGGGGGCCGGTGAGCAGTTCTTC. Its translation is CASSAPTSGGAGEQFF. The variable domain in full, completed from reference TRBV9 and TRBJ2-1, reads DSGVTQTPKHLITATGQRVTLRCSPRSGDLSVYWYQQSLDQGLQFLIQYYNGEERAKGNILERFSAQQFPDLHSELNLSSLELGDSALYFCASSAPTSGGAGEQFFGPGTRLTVL.

In the case of this clone: Other DNA sequences from this sample encode an identical CDR3 as well. The chain has TRBV10-3 and TRBJ1-1, with a tentative D call TRBD1 (6 bases). There are 14 residues in the CDR3. Trimming pared 2 bases from V and 1 base from J, leaving 8 bases between. Per germline, CDR1 ENHRY and CDR2 SYGVKD. Here the CDR3 DNA reads TGTGCCATCAGTGAGAGACAGGAGAACACTGAAGCTTTCTTT. Encoded protein: CAISERQENTEAFF.

This chain uses TRBV7-2 with TRBJ1-2, with TRBD1 as a possible D gene (5 bases). The CDR3 contains 15 residues. V lost 1 base, J lost 2 bases, and 11 bases lay in between. Germline loops: CDR1 SGHTA, CDR2 FQGNSA. The CDR3 DNA reads as TGTGCCAGCAGCTTAGGAGACAGACCCAACTATGGCTACACCTTC. Its protein is CASSLGDRPNYGYTF.

The V gene is TRBV28, the J gene TRBJ2-1, with TRBD2 matching 12 bases. Germline V CDR1 and CDR2: MDHEN, SYDVKM. J gave up 9 bases and V 4 bases, and 10 bases lay outside the gene matches. CDR3 length equals 16 residues. Written as DNA, the CDR3 is TGTGCCAGCAGTTGGGGTATGGCTAGCGGGGGGGGTGAGCAGTTCTTC. It is translated as CASSWGMASGGGEQFF.

This chain joins TRBV9 and TRBJ2-5; 8 nucleotides align to TRBD1. After removal of 3 bases from V and 2 bases from J, the junction contained 9 bases not matched to a gene. CDR1 and CDR2 (germline): SGDLS, YYNGEE. The CDR3 totals 16 residues. Here the CDR3 reads CASSGRQGREQETQYF. The CDR3 coding sequence is TGTGCCAGCAGCGGGCGACAGGGGCGAGAACAAGAGACCCAGTACTTC.

The gene calls are TRBV7-9 and TRBJ2-7; 7 bases are a match to TRBD1. The germline CDR1 and CDR2 sequences are SEHNR and FQNEAQ (reference sequence). The CDR3 consists of 12 residues. J gave up 10 bases and V 5 bases, and 8 bases lay outside the gene matches. CDR3 in amino acids: CASSTDWDRQYF. The CDR3 DNA reads as TGTGCCAGCAGCACGGATTGGGACAGACAGTACTTC.

The chain recombines TRBV4-3 with TRBJ2-7; 8 nucleotides match TRBD2. Looked up from germline, CDR1 is LGHNA and CDR2 is YSLEER. CDR3 length: 14 amino acids. V was pared by 1 base and J by 3 bases, with 2 bases of the junction left unmatched. CDR3 residues: CASSQVRGGYEQYF. CDR3 nucleotides: TGCGCCAGCAGCCAAGTTCGGGGGGGCTACGAGCAGTACTTC.

This chain joins TRBV19 and TRBJ1-5; 7 nucleotides agree with TRBD1. The length of the CDR3 is 13 residues. CDR1 is LNHDA, CDR2 SQIVND, per germline (reference sequence). V shed 6 bases, J shed 11 bases, and the junction held 10 bases outside the gene matches. The CDR3, as DNA: TGTGCCAGTAGGAACAGGGGAGGTTTGACCCAGCATTTT. Protein sequence: CASRNRGGLTQHF.

V gene TRBV9 combines with J gene TRBJ2-2; 8 bases line up with TRBD2. In germline, CDR1 is SGDLS, CDR2 YYNGEE. There are 18 residues in the CDR3. With V trimmed by 6 bases and J by 5 bases, 18 bases remained unmatched. CDR3 DNA: TGTGCCAGCACCCGTGGTTGGGCGGGGGGCCCGGGAACCGGGGAGCTGTTTTTT. This translates into CASTRGWAGGPGTGELFF.

The V and J genes are TRBV7-8 and TRBJ2-5; weak D call: TRBD2 (5 bases). The CDR3 sequence is 14 residues long. The germline gives CDR1 SGHVS, CDR2 FQNEAQ. V dropped 2 bases and J dropped 2 bases, with 9 bases sitting between them. The CDR3 nucleotides are TGTGCCAGCAGCTTAAGACTACGGCAAGAGACCCAGTACTTC. It specifies CASSLRLRQETQYF.

The genes are TRBV5-1 and TRBJ1-1; weak D call: TRBD1 (6 bases). Germline V gene sequence: CDR1 SGHRS, CDR2 YFSETQ. This CDR3 spans 13 amino acids. The V and J ends lost 2 bases and 1 base respectively, with 6 bases between them. The CDR3 is CASSFRGNTEAFF. The CDR3 nucleotides read TGCGCCAGCAGCTTCAGGGGGAACACTGAAGCTTTCTTT.

CDR3 protein: CASSIRDRNYGYTF. The DNA of the CDR3 is TGTGCCAGCAGTATCAGGGACAGGAACTATGGCTACACCTTC. The chain couples TRBV6-5 to TRBJ1-2; 8 bases align to TRBD1. Trimming at V came to 5 bases and at J to 2 bases, leaving 4 bases not matched to a gene. This CDR3 has 14 residues. The germline gives CDR1 MNHEY, CDR2 SVGAGI.

The chain couples TRBV27 to TRBJ2-1; D is perhaps TRBD1 (6 bases). The CDR3 runs 14 residues. Germline CDR1 MNHEY, CDR2 SMNVEV (reference sequence). Trimming pared 2 bases from V and 5 bases from J, leaving 10 bases between. This CDR3 is CASSLQAGDNEQFF. The CDR3 nucleotides read TGTGCCAGCAGTTTACAGGCAGGGGACAATGAGCAGTTCTTC.

A remark on this clone: The sample holds other DNA sequences that translate to the same CDR3. The gene calls are TRBV4-3 and TRBJ2-7, with D perhaps TRBD2 (5 bases). The ends were cut back, 0 bases at V and 2 bases at J, with 11 bases in the middle. Germline lookup yields CDR1 LGHNA and CDR2 YSLEER. The CDR3 loop spans 15 amino acids. This chain's CDR3 is CASSQEGGRAYEQYF. The CDR3, as DNA: TGCGCCAGCAGCCAAGAAGGAGGCAGAGCCTACGAGCAGTACTTC.

The V and J genes are TRBV7-2 and TRBJ2-7; 8 bases align to TRBD1. Germline V gene lookup returns CDR1 SGHTA and CDR2 FQGNSA. CDR3 length equals 15 residues. Trimming removed 4 bases from V and 2 bases from J; junction bases left unmatched: 7. This CDR3 is CASSSQTGGPYEQYF. The CDR3 DNA sequence: TGTGCCAGCAGCTCCCAAACAGGGGGGCCCTACGAGCAGTACTTC.

The chain couples TRBV7-9 to TRBJ2-7, with a possible D match to TRBD2 (7 bases). Germline V gene sequence: CDR1 SEHNR, CDR2 FQNEAQ (reference sequence). V shed 4 bases and J shed 6 bases, with 22 bases lying between them. CDR3 length equals 16 residues. The DNA for the CDR3 is TGTGCCAGCAGCTACGGGGGGCTCCCTCGCACCTGCGAGCAGTACTTC. Protein: CASSYGGLPRTCEQYF.

V usage is TRBV19 and J usage is TRBJ1-1, with 9 positions matching TRBD1. The CDR3 is made up of 12 amino acids. CDR1 LNHDA and CDR2 SQIVND come from the germline V gene (reference sequence). The junction had 6 bases not matched to a gene; V was cut back by 7 bases and J by 9 bases. The CDR3 nucleotides read TGTGCCAGTAATCCGGGACAGGGCAAAGCTTTCTTT. This codes for CASNPGQGKAFF.